A single sample gave rise to the 29 T cell receptor beta chains below, sequenced in a study of shared clonotypes between healthy human individuals. CD45RO-negative CD8 cells positively selected for CCR7 made up the naive population, which excluded terminally differentiated effector memory CD45RA+ cells. TCRdb keeps only in-frame clones here, not all; method: immunoSEQ multiplex PCR. The repertoire includes about 2.1 million clones, 80% to 95% of them detected once, and around 1.8% sits in the top ten. The sequencing input was naive CD8+ T cells from PBMCs. The receptors stem from a man younger than 30 in good health. Some clones in this sample may be carry-over from other donors' samples.

V is TRBV5-1 and J is TRBJ2-2; 12 bases fit TRBD2. V dropped 0 bases and J dropped 6; count of bases not matched to a gene: 3. Looked up from germline, CDR1 is SGHRS and CDR2 is YFSETQ. The CDR3 runs to 16 residues. DNA of the CDR3: TGCGCCAGCAGCTTGGTCCTAGCGGGAGGGGCCGGGGAGCTGTTTTTT. It yields the protein CASSLVLAGGAGELFF.

This clone occurred once. V gene TRBV27 combines with J gene TRBJ1-2, with 10 nucleotides matching TRBD1. V shed 0 bases, J shed 6 bases, and the junction held 7 bases outside the gene matches. Germline V CDR1 and CDR2: MNHEY, SMNVEV (reference sequence). This CDR3 is 16 amino acids long. The CDR3 nucleotides read TGTGCCAGCAGTTTATCGCCCGGGACAGGGGATCATGGCTACACCTTC. This encodes CASSLSPGTGDHGYTF.

Details on this clone: This sample includes further DNA sequences coding for the same CDR3. The rearrangement uses TRBV27 and TRBJ1-5, with 8 nucleotides matching TRBD1. This CDR3 has 14 residues. Trimming at V came to 5 bases and at J to 7 bases, leaving 7 bases not matched to a gene. CDR1 and CDR2 from the germline V gene are MNHEY and SMNVEV (reference sequence). The CDR3 here is CASSPDRGGQPQHF. DNA of the CDR3: TGTGCCAGCAGTCCCGACAGGGGCGGGCAGCCCCAGCATTTT.

This clone was seen a single time. The gene calls are TRBV4-1 and TRBJ1-6; no definite D call. Germline lookup yields CDR1 MGHRA and CDR2 YSYEKL. This CDR3 has 17 residues. V lost 4 bases, J lost 4 bases, and 17 bases lay in between. Here the CDR3 reads CASSPVVGQLYNSPLHF. CDR3 bases: TGCGCCAGCAGCCCAGTGGTAGGGCAGCTATATAATTCACCCCTCCACTTT.

The chain combines TRBV27 with TRBJ1-3; D gene unclear. CDR3 size: 12 residues. Trimming shortened V by 8 bases and J by 4 bases, and 9 bases separated the two germline ends. Germline CDR1 and CDR2: MNHEY and SMNVEV (reference sequence). The CDR3 reads CASGHRGNTIYF. For the CDR3, the DNA is TGTGCCAGCGGGCATAGGGGAAACACCATATATTTT.

This clone occurred once. The chain links TRBV9 to TRBJ2-1; the match to TRBD2 covers 8 bases. CDR1 SGDLS and CDR2 YYNGEE come from the germline V gene. This CDR3 comprises 18 residues. The junction had 15 bases not matched to a gene; V was cut back by 3 bases and J by 4 bases. CDR3 coding DNA: TGTGCCAGCAGCGAGGCCCCTCGAATAGCGGGGTTGTACAATGAGCAGTTCTTC. Residues: CASSEAPRIAGLYNEQFF.

The V gene is TRBV27, the J gene TRBJ2-7; perhaps TRBD2 as D (7 bases). Germline assignment: CDR1 MNHEY and CDR2 SMNVEV (reference sequence). Trimming left V 7 bases short and J 5 bases short, with 15 bases between. The CDR3 sequence is 13 residues long. CDR3 sequence reads: CASKDTGRDEQYF. The CDR3 DNA sequence: TGTGCCAGCAAAGATACAGGGAGGGACGAGCAGTACTTC.

Remarks on this clone: Other DNA sequences in the same sample also yield this CDR3. The chain joins TRBV19 to TRBJ2-1; the D is unclear. V was cut by 5 bases and J by 5 bases, with 4 bases left in between. In germline, CDR1 is LNHDA, CDR2 SQIVND (reference sequence). This CDR3 spans 11 amino acids. The CDR3 bases are TGTGCCAGTAGTCCCAACAATGAGCAGTTCTTC. Its protein is CASSPNNEQFF.

A remark on this clone: The sample contains more than one DNA sequence encoding this CDR3. The chain carries TRBV9 and TRBJ2-1, with D maybe TRBD2 (6 bases). The germline gives CDR1 SGDLS, CDR2 YYNGEE. There are 14 residues in the CDR3. Between the trimmed V and J ends, which lost 0 bases and 6 bases, there was a span of 10 bases. The CDR3 DNA reads TGTGCCAGCAGCGTAGGACGAGCGGGCAATGAGCAGTTCTTC. This translates into CASSVGRAGNEQFF. Full variable domain (outside the CDR3, taken from reference TRBV9 and TRBJ2-1): DSGVTQTPKHLITATGQRVTLRCSPRSGDLSVYWYQQSLDQGLQFLIQYYNGEERAKGNILERFSAQQFPDLHSELNLSSLELGDSALYFCASSVGRAGNEQFFGPGTRLTVL.

Points on this clone: Other DNA sequences within the sample encode an identical CDR3. The chain recombines TRBV19 with TRBJ1-2, with unresolved D. Germline V lookup: CDR1 LNHDA, CDR2 SQIVND (reference sequence). The V gene lost 3 bases and the J gene lost 4 bases, with 6 bases spanning the gap. This CDR3 spans 12 amino acids. This chain's CDR3 is CASSIAAYGYTF. Written as DNA, the CDR3 is TGTGCCAGTAGTATCGCCGCCTATGGCTACACCTTC.

With respect to this clone: Other DNA sequences in the sample encode the same CDR3. V and J are TRBV7-9 and TRBJ1-1; 8 bases are a match to TRBD1. V gave up 4 bases and J gave up 2 bases; unmatched junction bases: 6. CDR3 length: 15 residues. Germline V gives CDR1 SEHNR, CDR2 FQNEAQ (reference sequence). As DNA, the CDR3 is TGTGCCAGCAGCTCGCCGGACAGGGCTAACACTGAAGCTTTCTTT. It encodes CASSSPDRANTEAFF.

The genes are TRBV18 and TRBJ2-2; 7 nucleotides match TRBD1. Trimming took 6 bases from V and 6 from J; bases not matched to a gene: 7. The CDR3 is 14 residues long. Germline V gene sequence: CDR1 KGHSH, CDR2 LQKENI. The CDR3 protein is CASSPDRDSGELFF. The CDR3, as DNA: TGTGCCAGCTCGCCCGACAGGGATTCCGGGGAGCTGTTTTTT.

The chain couples TRBV6-1 to TRBJ2-7; D uncertain. The CDR3 has 11 amino acids. V lost 3 bases and J lost 6, with 6 bases in between. Germline CDR1 is MNHNS and CDR2 is SASEGT. In DNA form, the CDR3 reads TGTGCCAGCAGTGACCTTTTCGAGCAGTACTTC. Translating it yields CASSDLFEQYF.

The chain couples TRBV6-5 to TRBJ2-5; D is uncertain. V was clipped by 4 bases and J by 2 bases, with 8 bases between them. Germline V gene sequence: CDR1 MNHEY, CDR2 SVGAGI. This CDR3 spans 13 amino acids. The CDR3 DNA reads TGTGCCAGCAGTTTGTGGGATCAAGAGACCCAGTACTTC. This encodes CASSLWDQETQYF.

J is TRBJ2-7 and V is TRBV7-8; D is uncertain. The V gene's germline CDR1 is SGHVS and CDR2 FQNEAQ. The V end lost 1 base, the J end lost 2 bases, and 9 bases lay between the germline ends. This CDR3 has 14 amino acids. The CDR3 nucleotides are TGTGCCAGCAGCTTAGTACAGCTCGCCTACGAGCAGTACTTC. As protein: CASSLVQLAYEQYF.

V is TRBV4-2 and J is TRBJ2-7; unclear D gene. CDR1 and CDR2 from the germline V gene are LGHNA and YNFKEQ. Trimming stripped 1 base from V and 2 bases from J, with 12 bases between. The CDR3 consists of 15 residues. The CDR3 reads CASSQVRQDPYEQYF. DNA for the CDR3: TGTGCCAGCAGCCAAGTGCGACAAGACCCCTACGAGCAGTACTTC.

A single count supports this clone. This rearrangement joins TRBV14 to TRBJ2-7; D remains ambiguous. CDR1 and CDR2 from the germline V gene are SGHDN and FVKESK. This CDR3 has 13 amino acids. V was cut by 3 bases and J by 6 bases, with 12 bases left in between. CDR3 nucleotides: TGTGCCAGCAGCCACTCCGAGTGGGGCGAGCAGTACTTC. Translating it yields CASSHSEWGEQYF.

The chain carries TRBV9 and TRBJ2-7; unclear D gene. The CDR3 spans 16 residues. V was clipped by 3 bases and J by 5 bases, with 21 bases between them. Germline V CDR1 and CDR2: SGDLS, YYNGEE. As DNA, the CDR3 is TGTGCCAGCAGCGACCGAAAGACCGACGACGTAAACGAGCAGTACTTC. Its translation is CASSDRKTDDVNEQYF.

The genes are TRBV10-3 and TRBJ1-1; no definite D call. The CDR3 consists of 14 residues. Trimming shortened V by 3 bases and J by 1 base, and 9 bases separated the two germline ends. CDR1 ENHRY and CDR2 SYGVKD come from the germline V gene. The CDR3 DNA is TGTGCCATCAGTGAAGTGCAGCCGAACACTGAAGCTTTCTTT. It translates to CAISEVQPNTEAFF.

The V call is TRBV7-9, the J call TRBJ1-2; 7 bases align to TRBD1. Germline lookup yields CDR1 SEHNR and CDR2 FQNEAQ (reference sequence). V shed 8 bases, J shed 6 bases, and the junction held 6 bases outside the gene matches. CDR3 length: 12 residues. In DNA, the CDR3 is TGTGCCAGCGATGGAGACAGGGATGGCTACACCTTC. Translation gives CASDGDRDGYTF.

V is TRBV28 and J is TRBJ1-3, with 7 bases matching TRBD1. V was pared by 4 bases and J by 2 bases, with 2 bases of the junction left unmatched. CDR1 is MDHEN, CDR2 SYDVKM, per germline. The CDR3 totals 14 residues. CDR3 loop: CASSWGTAGNTIYF. CDR3 DNA sequence: TGTGCCAGCAGTTGGGGGACAGCTGGAAACACCATATATTTT.

In DNA form, the CDR3 reads TGTGCCAGCAGCTTCCAGACAGGACCCTATGGCTACACCTTC. It yields the protein CASSFQTGPYGYTF. This chain joins TRBV13 and TRBJ1-2; a weak D match, TRBD1 (6 bases). There are 14 residues in the CDR3. Trimming stripped 3 bases from V and 4 bases from J, with 12 bases between. Looked up from germline, CDR1 is PRHDT and CDR2 is FYEKMQ (reference sequence).

The chain recombines TRBV7-8 with TRBJ2-7, with 7 bases fitting TRBD2. After removal of 5 bases from V and 5 bases from J, the junction contained 9 bases not matched to a gene. This CDR3 comprises 14 residues. Germline CDR1 and CDR2: SGHVS and FQNEAQ. CDR3 loop: CASSRLALWDEQYF. Written as DNA, the CDR3 is TGTGCCAGCAGCCGACTAGCCTTATGGGACGAGCAGTACTTC.

V and J are TRBV9 and TRBJ2-5; D not certain. Deletions cut 0 bases from V and 2 bases from J, with 8 bases between. The CDR3 consists of 14 residues. The V gene's germline CDR1 is SGDLS and CDR2 YYNGEE. As DNA, the CDR3 is TGTGCCAGCAGCGTAGAGGCATTACAAGAGACCCAGTACTTC. It is translated as CASSVEALQETQYF. Supplemented by reference TRBV9 and TRBJ2-5, the full variable domain reads DSGVTQTPKHLITATGQRVTLRCSPRSGDLSVYWYQQSLDQGLQFLIQYYNGEERAKGNILERFSAQQFPDLHSELNLSSLELGDSALYFCASSVEALQETQYFGPGTRLLVL.

This rearrangement joins TRBV27 to TRBJ1-5, with D maybe TRBD1 (5 bases). This CDR3 spans 16 amino acids. In germline, CDR1 is MNHEY, CDR2 SMNVEV (reference sequence). The germline V and J ends were trimmed by 5 bases and 4 bases, with 18 bases remaining between them. CDR3 residues: CASSPGTGTSNQPQHF. Written as DNA, the CDR3 is TGTGCCAGCAGTCCGGGGACCGGAACATCAAATCAGCCCCAGCATTTT.

The J gene is TRBJ2-1, the V gene TRBV27; D not resolved. The CDR3 has 13 residues. The V gene lost 5 bases and the J gene lost 4 bases, with 9 bases spanning the gap. Germline V lookup: CDR1 MNHEY, CDR2 SMNVEV (reference sequence). The CDR3 coding sequence is TGTGCCAGCAGTCCCTACCAATACAATGAGCAGTTCTTC. Translated: CASSPYQYNEQFF.

The chain uses TRBV28 and TRBJ2-2; 7 bases map to TRBD1. Germline V CDR1 and CDR2: MDHEN, SYDVKM. J gave up 0 bases and V 2 bases, and 3 bases lay outside the gene matches. The CDR3 loop spans 16 amino acids. The DNA for the CDR3 is TGTGCCAGCAGTTTACCCGGGACAGCGAACACCGGGGAGCTGTTTTTT. Amino acid sequence: CASSLPGTANTGELFF.

The chain carries TRBV19 and TRBJ1-4; tentatively, D is TRBD1 (6 bases). Germline CDR1 reads LNHDA; CDR2 reads SQIVND (reference sequence). The CDR3 has 19 amino acids. Between the trimmed V and J ends, which lost 4 bases and 5 bases, there was a span of 26 bases. The CDR3 is CASSTALFQGPVVNEKLFF. CDR3 nucleotide sequence: TGTGCCAGTAGTACTGCGCTATTCCAGGGGCCCGTTGTAAATGAAAAACTGTTTTTT.

The chain combines TRBV5-1 with TRBJ2-1; a weak D match, TRBD2 (5 bases). Germline-derived CDR1 and CDR2 are SGHRS and YFSETQ. The length of the CDR3 is 15 residues. Between the trimmed V and J ends, which lost 0 bases and 6 bases, there was a span of 13 bases. The CDR3 DNA reads TGCGCCAGCAGCTTGGCAGGACTTGACTTCAATGAGCAGTTCTTC. Its protein product is CASSLAGLDFNEQFF.